This T cell receptor (beta chain) originates from a study of CD8+CD57+ T cells in acquired aplastic anemia. Whole-study context: DNA from sorted CD4+ and CD8+ cells averaged roughly 3.2 ug. Overall study results and limits: Common to patients and controls were twenty-nine CD8+ CDR3 sequences. Any difference that existed in CD8+ Simpson's diversity between patients and controls was not significant.

Genomic DNA acted as the template from which TCR beta VDJ combination and CDR3 sequence profiling were carried out. TCRdb itself ran the reads through MiXCR, one entry per CDR3 protein. The data show just over 450,000 distinct CDR3 sequences, roughly 34% seen once. The patients chosen for sequencing had shown expansion of CD8+CD57+ cells (detected by flow cytometry). Patients uniformly had severe acquired aplastic anemia. This clonotype appeared many times. No antigen is known for it. V lost 2 bases and J lost 3, with 14 bases in between. From germline, CDR1 is SGHTA and CDR2 FQGNSA. The CDR3 covers 15 residues.

The receptor comes from a human donor with aplastic anemia. The V gene is TRBV7-2, the J gene TRBJ2-7; a possible D gene is TRBD2 (5 bases). Sequenced material: sorted CD4+, CD8+, or CD8+CD57+ T cells (not recorded which) from PBMCs. The CDR3: CASSLRRIPNYEQYF. The CDR3 region has the DNA TGTGCCAGCAGCTTAAGGAGGATCCCGAACTACGAGCAGTACTTC.